The next 20 T cell receptor beta chains were all read from a single sample in a study of blood T cell repertoires in COVID-19. Repertoires were generated with immunoSEQ multiplex PCR, while TCRdb's copy carries only in-frame clones and drops some. In the table there are 100,000 to 150,000 clones, 86% of which are singletons. The sample was peripheral blood. The source is a human donor in a cohort sampled during active COVID-19.

The J gene is TRBJ2-3, the V gene TRBV9; tentatively, D is TRBD2 (7 bases). Trimming left V 4 bases short and J 5 bases short, with 20 bases between. CDR1 is SGDLS, CDR2 YYNGEE, per germline. The CDR3 is made up of 16 amino acids. The CDR3 loop reads CASSTRGGGQGDTQYF. CDR3 sequence (DNA): TGTGCCAGCAGCACCAGAGGGGGGGGGCAGGGAGATACGCAGTATTTT.

The CDR3 spells CASSAGQPHTEAFF. CDR3 coding DNA: TGTGCCAGCAGCGCGGGACAGCCTCACACTGAAGCTTTCTTT. The chain uses TRBV7-8 and TRBJ1-1, with 7 bases matching TRBD1. The CDR3 contains 14 residues. Trimming at V came to 5 bases and at J to 3 bases, leaving 6 bases not matched to a gene. The germline V gene has CDR1 SGHVS and CDR2 FQNEAQ.

The chain is built from TRBV28 and TRBJ2-7, with D possibly TRBD2 on 6 matching bases. Between the trimmed V and J ends, which lost 5 bases and 0 bases, there was a span of 14 bases. Germline V gives CDR1 MDHEN, CDR2 SYDVKM. The CDR3 runs to 15 residues. CDR3 in amino acids: CASSLTSRDSYEQYF. The CDR3 region has the DNA TGTGCCAGCAGTCTCACTAGCCGGGACTCCTACGAGCAGTACTTC.

The rearrangement links TRBV5-1 to TRBJ2-7; no clear D gene. The V end lost 1 base, the J end lost 4 bases, and 9 bases lay between the germline ends. CDR3 length: 13 residues. Per germline, CDR1 SGHRS and CDR2 YFSETQ. The CDR3 protein is CASSLMGRYEQYF. Here the CDR3 DNA reads TGCGCCAGCAGCTTGATGGGCCGGTACGAGCAGTACTTC.

The genes are TRBV11-2 and TRBJ2-4; a weak D match, TRBD2 (6 bases). V was clipped by 1 base and J by 8 bases, with 9 bases between them. Germline assignment: CDR1 SGHAT and CDR2 FQNNGV. The CDR3 totals 13 residues. The CDR3 loop reads CASSLGLVDIQYF. The CDR3 bases are TGTGCCAGCAGCTTAGGACTAGTAGACATTCAGTACTTC.

The chain joins TRBV9 to TRBJ2-3; D is ambiguous. This CDR3 contains 16 residues. Germline V CDR1 and CDR2: SGDLS, YYNGEE. V shed 4 bases and J shed 0 bases, with 15 bases lying between them. The CDR3 protein is CASSRTQLPSTDTQYF. Here the CDR3 DNA reads TGTGCCAGCAGCCGTACCCAACTACCAAGCACAGATACGCAGTATTTT. Based on the CDR3 plus reference TRBV9 and TRBJ2-3, the full variable domain is DSGVTQTPKHLITATGQRVTLRCSPRSGDLSVYWYQQSLDQGLQFLIQYYNGEERAKGNILERFSAQQFPDLHSELNLSSLELGDSALYFCASSRTQLPSTDTQYFGPGTRLTVL.

The V gene is TRBV28, the J gene TRBJ1-1; a weak D match, TRBD1 (5 bases). Germline CDR1 and CDR2: MDHEN and SYDVKM. The CDR3 extends over 12 amino acids. The V end was cut by 3 bases, the J end by 10 bases, with 12 bases between. As DNA, the CDR3 is TGTGCCAGCAGTTTGTGGCGGGGCGTAGCTTTCTTT. Translation gives CASSLWRGVAFF.

This clone was observed a few times. The V call is TRBV19, the J call TRBJ1-6, with 9 bases identical to TRBD1. Trimming at V came to 5 bases and at J to 10 bases, leaving 3 bases not matched to a gene. CDR3 length: 13 residues. Germline-derived CDR1 and CDR2 are LNHDA and SQIVND (reference sequence). The chain's CDR3 is CASSRTGDSPLHF. In DNA, the CDR3 is TGTGCCAGTAGTCGGACAGGGGACTCACCCCTCCACTTT.

The chain couples TRBV5-8 to TRBJ2-3; 9 bases align to TRBD2. J was trimmed by 2 bases and V by 4 bases; bases with no gene match: 8. The CDR3 has 16 amino acids. Germline V gene sequence: CDR1 SGHTS, CDR2 YDEGEE. The CDR3 bases are TGTGCCAGCAGCAACCTGCTAGCGGGGTACACAGATACGCAGTATTTT. Translated, it gives CASSNLLAGYTDTQYF. Filled out from reference TRBV5-8 and TRBJ2-3, the complete variable domain reads EAGVTQSPTHLIKTRGQQATLRCSPISGHTSVYWYQQALGLGLQFLLWYDEGEERNRGNFPPRFSGRQFPNYSSELNVNALELEDSALYLCASSNLLAGYTDTQYFGPGTRLTVL.

The chain combines TRBV7-8 with TRBJ2-1; 9 bases are a match to TRBD2. Germline loops: CDR1 SGHVS, CDR2 FQNEAQ. The CDR3 has 18 residues. J gave up 5 bases and V 3 bases, and 14 bases lay outside the gene matches. The DNA for the CDR3 is TGTGCCAGCAGCTTCCGGCGGGGCGGCGGGAGGGAGGACAATGAGCAGTTCTTC. Its translation is CASSFRRGGGREDNEQFF. The full variable domain, completed using reference TRBV7-8 and TRBJ2-1, is GAGVSQSPRYKVAKRGQDVALRCDPISGHVSLFWYQQALGQGPEFLTYFQNEAQLDKSGLPSDRFFAERPEGSVSTLKIQRTQQEDSAVYLCASSFRRGGGREDNEQFFGPGTRLTVL.

This sequence joins TRBV5-4 and TRBJ2-7, with 7 bases matching TRBD2. CDR1 is SGHNT and CDR2 is YYREEE in the germline V gene (reference sequence). The J segment lost 3 bases and the V segment lost 1 base, leaving 7 bases of the junction unmatched. CDR3 length: 15 residues. The CDR3: CASSLNGRARYEQYF. The CDR3 bases are TGTGCCAGCAGCTTGAATGGGAGGGCCCGCTACGAGCAGTACTTC.

The J gene is TRBJ2-3, the V gene TRBV7-2, with 10 bases identical to TRBD2. With V trimmed by 1 base and J by 2 bases, 6 bases remained unmatched. The germline V gene encodes CDR1 SGHTA and CDR2 FQGNSA. The CDR3 is 17 residues long. This CDR3 is CASSLVPSGRATDTQYF. The CDR3 bases are TGTGCCAGCAGCTTAGTTCCCAGCGGGAGGGCCACAGATACGCAGTATTTT.

This chain links TRBV28 with TRBJ2-3, with D uncertain. Trimming removed 5 bases at V and 6 bases at J, with 9 bases between. Germline V gives CDR1 MDHEN, CDR2 SYDVKM. The CDR3 contains 12 residues. The CDR3 reads CASSTLQDTQYF. The CDR3 coding sequence is TGTGCCAGCAGTACCCTTCAGGATACGCAGTATTTT. Full variable domain (outside the CDR3, taken from reference TRBV28 and TRBJ2-3): DVKVTQSSRYLVKRTGEKVFLECVQDMDHENMFWYRQDPGLGLRLIYFSYDVKMKEKGDIPEGYSVSREKKERFSLILESASTNQTSMYLCASSTLQDTQYFGPGTRLTVL.

This chain uses TRBV6-6 with TRBJ1-1; TRBD1 matches 11 bases. CDR1 is MNHNY and CDR2 is SVGAGI in the germline V gene (reference sequence). This CDR3 spans 16 amino acids. Trimming took 5 bases from V and 1 from J; bases not matched to a gene: 6. This CDR3 reads CASSPGQGAGNTEAFF. CDR3 bases: TGTGCCAGCAGTCCTGGACAGGGGGCAGGGAACACTGAAGCTTTCTTT.

V usage is TRBV5-1 and J usage is TRBJ2-1, with 9 bases that match TRBD2. V lost 0 bases, J lost 14 bases, and 9 bases stayed unmatched. This CDR3 is 14 amino acids long. Germline assignment: CDR1 SGHRS and CDR2 YFSETQ. In DNA form, the CDR3 reads TGCGCCAGCAGCTTGGCGGGCCTAGCGGGATCGAAGTTCTTC. Translation gives CASSLAGLAGSKFF.

V usage is TRBV11-2 and J usage is TRBJ1-5; D perhaps matches TRBD1 (5 bases). Germline V gives CDR1 SGHAT, CDR2 FQNNGV. V shed 4 bases and J shed 7 bases, with 11 bases lying between them. The CDR3 totals 13 residues. CDR3 in DNA: TGTGCCAGCAGCTCTGGGGGAGGGCAGCCCCAGCATTTT. This sequence encodes CASSSGGGQPQHF.

The genes are TRBV28 and TRBJ2-7, with D perhaps matching TRBD2 (5 bases). Germline V gene data show CDR1 as MDHEN and CDR2 as SYDVKM. V lost 2 bases and J 3 bases, leaving 14 bases between the germline ends. CDR3 length: 15 residues. In DNA form, the CDR3 reads TGTGCCAGCAGTTTACCCACGGCAGGAGGCTACGAGCAGTACTTC. Translation: CASSLPTAGGYEQYF. The full variable domain, its missing parts supplied by reference TRBV28 and TRBJ2-7, is DVKVTQSSRYLVKRTGEKVFLECVQDMDHENMFWYRQDPGLGLRLIYFSYDVKMKEKGDIPEGYSVSREKKERFSLILESASTNQTSMYLCASSLPTAGGYEQYFGPGTRLTVT.

This clone was counted a single time. The chain has TRBV3-1 (or the pseudogene TRBV3-2) and TRBJ2-7, with 9 bases fitting TRBD2. Germline V gene data show CDR1 as LGHDT and CDR2 as YNNKEL (reference sequence). J gave up 3 bases and V 4 bases, and 4 bases lay outside the gene matches. This CDR3 has 14 residues. CDR3 in amino acids: CASSRIAGDYEQYF. The CDR3 DNA reads TGTGCCAGCAGCCGAATAGCGGGAGACTACGAGCAGTACTTC.

The CDR3 bases are TGTGCCAGCAGCCAAGTCATAGTCACAGATACGCAGTATTTT. It translates to CASSQVIVTDTQYF. The chain couples TRBV3-1 (or the pseudogene TRBV3-2) to TRBJ2-3; unclear D gene. The CDR3 has 14 amino acids. Trimming took 1 base from V and 2 from J, leaving 7 bases between them. Germline V gives CDR1 LGHDT, CDR2 YNNKEL (reference sequence).

CDR3 sequence reads: CASSDNRDRGRRGYTF. CDR3 DNA: TGTGCCAGCAGTGACAATCGGGACAGGGGGCGGAGGGGCTACACCTTC. The genes are TRBV6-1 and TRBJ1-2; 12 bases agree with TRBD1. The germline CDR1 and CDR2 sequences are MNHNS and SASEGT. The length of the CDR3 is 16 residues. The V and J ends lost 3 bases and 8 bases, in that order; junction bases with no gene match: 10.